Given below is one T cell receptor (beta chain) in context. The record originates from a study of human T cells and chemical hapten exposure. The germline gives CDR1 SEHNR, CDR2 FQNEAQ (reference sequence). CDR3 length: 16 amino acids. With 1 base removed from V and 5 bases from J, the gap between germline ends came to 15 bases. The library put unique molecular identifiers onto individual cDNA molecules. The authors' processing: Per-sample TCR counts ranged from about 23,224 to 750,000, median 95,638. Each CDR3 protein gets one entry after TCRdb re-called the RACE reads with MiXCR. The V and J calls reflect TCRdb's pipeline rather than the authors' work. The sample includes around 260,000 distinct CDR3 sequences, over 8% of them seen just once. Time point defined: pre-sensitization, week 0. Noted treatment: therapeutic diphenylcyclopropenone sensitization with weekly scalp DPC.

The chain has TRBV7-9 and TRBJ2-1; either TRBD1 or TRBD2 may fit D (5 bases each). The TCR comes from a woman aged 40 to 50 with alopecia areata. Some clones in this sample may be carry-over from other donors' samples. This sample comprised whole blood, obtained in connection with sensitization to the hapten diphenylcyclopropenone (DPC). The CDR3 DNA sequence: TGTGCCAGCAGCTTAGTGTCCGGGGCACCTAACAATGAGCAGTTCTTC. This codes for CASSLVSGAPNNEQFF.